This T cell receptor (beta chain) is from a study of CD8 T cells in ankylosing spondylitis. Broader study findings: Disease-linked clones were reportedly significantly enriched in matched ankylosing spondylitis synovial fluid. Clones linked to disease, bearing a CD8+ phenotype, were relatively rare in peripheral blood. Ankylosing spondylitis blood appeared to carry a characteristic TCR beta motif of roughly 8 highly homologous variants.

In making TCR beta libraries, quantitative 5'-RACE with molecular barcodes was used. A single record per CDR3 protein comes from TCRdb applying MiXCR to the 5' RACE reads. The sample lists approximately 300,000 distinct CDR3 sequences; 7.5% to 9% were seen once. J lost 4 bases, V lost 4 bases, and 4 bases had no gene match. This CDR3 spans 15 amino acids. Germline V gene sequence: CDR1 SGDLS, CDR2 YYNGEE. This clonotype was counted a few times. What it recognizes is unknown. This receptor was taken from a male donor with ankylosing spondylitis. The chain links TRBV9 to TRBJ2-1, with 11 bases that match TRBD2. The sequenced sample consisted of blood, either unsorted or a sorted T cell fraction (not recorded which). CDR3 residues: CASSSTSGTYNEQFF. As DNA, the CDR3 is TGTGCCAGCAGCTCGACTAGCGGGACTTACAATGAGCAGTTCTTC.